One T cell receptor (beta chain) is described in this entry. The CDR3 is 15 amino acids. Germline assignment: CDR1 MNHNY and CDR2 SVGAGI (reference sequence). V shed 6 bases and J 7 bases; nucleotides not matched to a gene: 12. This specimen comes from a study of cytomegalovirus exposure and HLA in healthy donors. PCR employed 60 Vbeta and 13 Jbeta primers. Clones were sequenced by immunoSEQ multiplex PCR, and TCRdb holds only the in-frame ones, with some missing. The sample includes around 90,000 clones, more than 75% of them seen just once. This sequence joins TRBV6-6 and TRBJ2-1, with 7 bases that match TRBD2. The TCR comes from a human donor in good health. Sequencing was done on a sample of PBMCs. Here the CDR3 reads CASSLKMRETNEQFF. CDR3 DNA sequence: TGTGCCAGCAGCCTTAAGATGCGGGAGACGAATGAGCAGTTCTTC.